These 27 T cell receptor beta chains were sequenced from one sample in a study of blood T cell repertoires in COVID-19. Data came from immunoSEQ multiplex PCR; TCRdb stores just in-frame clones and leaves some out. The sample lists approximately 330,000 clones; roughly 90% were seen once. Sequencing input: PBMCs or T cells enriched from blood (not recorded which). These receptors were obtained from a woman aged 30 to 39 who had recovered from COVID-19.

The gene calls are TRBV5-5 and TRBJ2-7, with 8 bases identical to TRBD1. Germline V gives CDR1 SGHKS, CDR2 YYEKEE (reference sequence). This CDR3 is built from 14 residues. V shed 4 bases and J 2 bases; nucleotides not matched to a gene: 5. The DNA of the CDR3 is TGTGCCAGCAGCCCTACAGGGGGTCCCTACGAGCAGTACTTC. Amino acid sequence: CASSPTGGPYEQYF.

The rearrangement uses TRBV10-2 and TRBJ1-2, with 7 bases that match TRBD1. Germline V gives CDR1 WSHSY, CDR2 SAAADI. J lost 5 bases, V lost 8 bases, and 8 bases had no gene match. The CDR3 loop spans 13 amino acids. The CDR3 here is CASQGGPGYGYTF. In DNA, the CDR3 is TGCGCCAGCCAAGGGGGCCCGGGTTATGGCTACACCTTC.

This chain joins TRBV12-2 and TRBJ2-7; TRBD1, as called in the table, went unchecked against the DNA. TRBV12-2 is a documented pseudogene. The CDR3 totals 20 residues. In nucleotides, the CDR3 is TGTGCAAGTCGCCTAGACAGGGAAGCCGGGGCCTGGACTTGGGTCTACGAGCAGTACTTC. Translating it yields CASRLDREAGAWTWVYEQYF.

V and J are TRBV7-6 and TRBJ2-7, with a tentative D call TRBD2 (6 bases). Per germline, CDR1 SGHVS and CDR2 FNYEAQ. V lost 5 bases, J lost 3 bases, and 17 bases lay in between. The CDR3 is 15 amino acids. The CDR3 coding sequence is TGTGCCAGCAGCCGCGTAGCGGAGCCTGGCTACGAGCAGTACTTC. Encoded protein: CASSRVAEPGYEQYF. Filled out from reference TRBV7-6 and TRBJ2-7, the complete variable domain reads GAGVSQSPRYKVTKRGQDVALRCDPISGHVSLYWYRQALGQGPEFLTYFNYEAQQDKSGLPNDRFSAERPEGSISTLTIQRTEQRDSAMYRCASSRVAEPGYEQYFGPGTRLTVT.

The rearrangement links TRBV5-4 to TRBJ2-3, with D hard to call. With 2 bases removed from V and 4 bases from J, the gap between germline ends came to 11 bases. The CDR3 sequence is 14 residues long. From germline, CDR1 is SGHNT and CDR2 YYREEE (reference sequence). The CDR3 bases are TGTGCCAGCAGCTTCGATATAGCTGCAGATACGCAGTATTTT. Translated: CASSFDIAADTQYF.

The chain employs TRBV6-5 and TRBJ2-7; D might be TRBD2 (6 bases). From germline, CDR1 is MNHEY and CDR2 SVGAGI. The CDR3 contains 14 residues. Trimming stripped 3 bases from V and 0 bases from J, with 9 bases between. The CDR3 reads CASSYFGSSYEQYF. As DNA, the CDR3 is TGTGCCAGCAGTTATTTCGGGAGCTCCTACGAGCAGTACTTC.

V usage is TRBV7-3 and J usage is TRBJ2-1; 7 nucleotides line up with TRBD2. This CDR3 is built from 19 residues. Germline loops: CDR1 SGHTA, CDR2 FQGTGA. With V trimmed by 5 bases and J by 0 bases, 16 bases remained unmatched. The CDR3 reads CASSPKKAGILSSYNEQFF. CDR3 sequence (DNA): TGTGCCAGCAGCCCCAAAAAAGCGGGAATCCTTAGCTCCTACAATGAGCAGTTCTTC.

The chain has TRBV25-1 and TRBJ2-1, with 14 bases identical to TRBD2. CDR1 and CDR2 (germline): MGHDK, SYGVNS. After removal of 8 bases from V and 4 bases from J, the junction contained 7 bases not matched to a gene. The CDR3 spans 16 residues. CDR3 DNA: TGTGCCAGCGCAGGACTAGCGGGAGGACTATACAATGAGCAGTTCTTC. Translating gives CASAGLAGGLYNEQFF.

The chain employs TRBV20-1 and TRBJ2-5; D may be TRBD1 (5 bases). V was pared by 6 bases and J by 2 bases, with 7 bases between. The CDR3 has 11 residues. Germline-derived CDR1 and CDR2 are DFQATT and SNEGSKA (reference sequence). Written as DNA, the CDR3 is TGCAGTGCCACAGGTCAAGAGACCCAGTACTTC. Encoded protein: CSATGQETQYF.

V usage is TRBV19 and J usage is TRBJ1-4; TRBD1 is a possible D gene (6 bases). The V end lost 5 bases, the J end lost 3 bases, and 13 bases lay between the germline ends. Per the germline V gene, CDR1 is LNHDA and CDR2 is SQIVND (reference sequence). CDR3 size: 15 residues. The CDR3 bases are TGTGCCAGTAGTCCCTGGGAGGGGGCTAATGAAAAACTGTTTTTT. Protein sequence: CASSPWEGANEKLFF.

This chain uses TRBV28 with TRBJ2-7; D might be TRBD1 (6 bases). The germline gives CDR1 MDHEN, CDR2 SYDVKM. There are 14 residues in the CDR3. V dropped 6 bases and J dropped 4 bases, with 16 bases sitting between them. For the CDR3, the DNA is TGTGCCAGCAGCCCCGGGGACATAGGATACGAGCAGTACTTC. The encoded protein is CASSPGDIGYEQYF.

This clone was counted once. The chain carries TRBV5-1 and TRBJ2-1; TRBD2 might be the D (6 bases). CDR3 length equals 14 residues. Germline CDR1 is SGHRS and CDR2 is YFSETQ. V was cut by 7 bases and J by 4 bases, with 15 bases left in between. For the CDR3, the DNA is TGCGCCAGCGGGGGGACGGAGGCTTACAATGAGCAGTTCTTC. It specifies CASGGTEAYNEQFF. Using reference TRBV5-1 and TRBJ2-1 for the parts outside the CDR3, the full variable domain is KAGVTQTPRYLIKTRGQQVTLSCSPISGHRSVSWYQQTPGQGLQFLFEYFSETQRNKGNFPGRFSGRQFSNSRSEMNVSTLELGDSALYLCASGGTEAYNEQFFGPGTRLTVL.

V is TRBV30 and J is TRBJ2-1; D is perhaps TRBD2 (6 bases). The V gene's germline CDR1 is GTSNPN and CDR2 SVGIG (reference sequence). CDR3 length: 14 residues. With 2 bases removed from V and 3 bases from J, the gap between germline ends came to 11 bases. CDR3 DNA: TGTGCCTGGAGTTGGAGGGAGGACTACAATGAGCAGTTCTTC. Protein product: CAWSWREDYNEQFF.

This chain links TRBV7-6 with TRBJ1-1; no clear D gene. Trimming removed 4 bases at V and 5 bases at J, with 11 bases between. Germline-derived CDR1 and CDR2 are SGHVS and FNYEAQ. There are 13 residues in the CDR3. CDR3 loop: CASSWRRETEAFF. CDR3 nucleotide sequence: TGTGCCAGCAGCTGGAGACGGGAAACTGAAGCTTTCTTT.

This rearrangement joins TRBV2 to TRBJ1-2; D is unresolved. In germline, CDR1 is SNHLY, CDR2 FYNNEI. There are 12 residues in the CDR3. V was clipped by 2 bases and J by 5 bases, with 6 bases between them. CDR3 in amino acids: CASSEWQYGYTF. The DNA for the CDR3 is TGTGCCAGCAGTGAATGGCAATATGGCTACACCTTC.

The V and J genes are TRBV7-9 and TRBJ1-5, with TRBD1 matching over 7 bases. V dropped 2 bases and J dropped 5; count of bases not matched to a gene: 3. The CDR3 sequence is 14 residues long. Germline assignment: CDR1 SEHNR and CDR2 FQNEAQ (reference sequence). CDR3: CASSLQGGDQPQHF. The CDR3 nucleotides are TGTGCCAGCAGCTTACAGGGGGGCGATCAGCCCCAGCATTTT.

The chain combines TRBV18 with TRBJ1-5; a weak D match, TRBD1 (5 bases). The germline gives CDR1 KGHSH, CDR2 LQKENI. The CDR3 spans 16 residues. Trimming left V 4 bases short and J 6 bases short, with 19 bases between. CDR3 in DNA: TGTGCCAGCTCACTCCGAGTGCAGGGCGGGGGTCAGCCCCAGCATTTT. Amino acid sequence: CASSLRVQGGGQPQHF.

The chain couples TRBV19 to TRBJ1-1; 8 nucleotides line up with TRBD1. The junction had 4 bases not matched to a gene; V was cut back by 8 bases and J by 5 bases. This CDR3 comprises 12 residues. CDR1 is LNHDA, CDR2 SQIVND, per germline (reference sequence). The CDR3 DNA follows: TGTGCCAGTTTCGGACAGGGAACTGAAGCTTTCTTT. This gives the protein CASFGQGTEAFF.

The rearrangement links TRBV4-2 to TRBJ2-7, with TRBD1 matching over 12 bases. This CDR3 spans 17 amino acids. Germline CDR1 reads LGHNA; CDR2 reads YNFKEQ. Trimming at V came to 4 bases and at J to 7 bases, leaving 14 bases not matched to a gene. The CDR3 sequence is CASSPFSRDRGHQEQYF. The DNA for the CDR3 is TGTGCCAGCAGCCCCTTTAGCCGGGACAGGGGGCACCAGGAGCAGTACTTC.

CDR3 sequence (DNA): TGTGCCAGCAGCCCACGGTCCGATGAAGCCCAGTACTTC. Translation: CASSPRSDEAQYF. The V and J genes are TRBV9 and TRBJ2-5; no reliable D call. This CDR3 region has 13 residues. Germline CDR1 reads SGDLS; CDR2 reads YYNGEE. The V end was cut by 4 bases, the J end by 9 bases, with 16 bases between.

The chain recombines TRBV7-9 with TRBJ2-1; possible D gene TRBD2, 5 bases. Germline lookup yields CDR1 SEHNR and CDR2 FQNEAQ (reference sequence). V gave up 6 bases and J gave up 0 bases, with 15 bases separating them. This CDR3 is built from 16 residues. CDR3 loop: CASSPVRGSSYNEQFF. In DNA form, the CDR3 reads TGTGCCAGCAGTCCGGTTAGAGGGAGCTCCTACAATGAGCAGTTCTTC.

The chain couples TRBV6-6 to TRBJ2-3; 14 positions agree with TRBD2. The V gene's germline CDR1 is MNHNY and CDR2 SVGAGI (reference sequence). The CDR3 has 18 amino acids. J gave up 6 bases and V 5 bases, and 13 bases lay outside the gene matches. CDR3 DNA: TGTGCCAGCAGTCAACAAAAGGGACTAGCGGGAGTAGTCGATACGCAGTATTTT. This codes for CASSQQKGLAGVVDTQYF.

The chain combines TRBV3-1 (or the pseudogene TRBV3-2) with TRBJ2-7, with D maybe TRBD2 (6 bases). CDR3 length: 14 amino acids. Germline CDR1 LGHDT, CDR2 YNNKEL (reference sequence). V dropped 4 bases and J dropped 6 bases, with 16 bases sitting between them. The CDR3 DNA is TGTGCCAGCAGCCTGTTAGCGGCCCGGGGCGAGCAGTACTTC. Translated, it gives CASSLLAARGEQYF.

V usage is TRBV5-8 and J usage is TRBJ2-6; D not certain. The germline V and J ends were trimmed by 2 bases and 1 base, with 13 bases remaining between them. This CDR3 is built from 17 residues. Germline CDR1 reads SGHTS; CDR2 reads YDEGEE. CDR3 region: CASSFMIEASGANVLTF. CDR3 nucleotides: TGTGCCAGCAGCTTCATGATCGAAGCGTCTGGGGCCAACGTCCTGACTTTC. Full variable domain (outside the CDR3, taken from reference TRBV5-8 and TRBJ2-6): EAGVTQSPTHLIKTRGQQATLRCSPISGHTSVYWYQQALGLGLQFLLWYDEGEERNRGNFPPRFSGRQFPNYSSELNVNALELEDSALYLCASSFMIEASGANVLTFGAGSRLTVL.

As DNA, the CDR3 is TGTGCCAGCAGCCCGGCGGGAGGGTTGTTCGAGACCCAGTACTTC. This translates into CASSPAGGLFETQYF. The chain recombines TRBV7-9 with TRBJ2-5, with 9 bases identical to TRBD2. This CDR3 is built from 15 residues. The V gene's germline CDR1 is SEHNR and CDR2 FQNEAQ (reference sequence). V lost 5 bases, J lost 5 bases, and 9 bases stayed unmatched.

This chain links TRBV28 with TRBJ2-7; 7 bases line up with TRBD1. Germline CDR1 and CDR2: MDHEN and SYDVKM. The V and J ends lost 6 bases and 2 bases, in that order; junction bases with no gene match: 10. CDR3 length: 15 residues. Written as DNA, the CDR3 is TGTGCCAGCAGCCGACGTCGGGACAGAGCCTACGAGCAGTACTTC. It translates to CASSRRRDRAYEQYF.

The J gene is TRBJ1-1, the V gene TRBV6-6; 7 bases agree with TRBD1. Trimming cost V 6 bases and J 4 bases; bases outside gene matches: 5. This CDR3 spans 13 amino acids. The germline V gene has CDR1 MNHNY and CDR2 SVGAGI (reference sequence). The CDR3 bases are TGTGCCAGCAGCCCGGGACAGCTCACTGAAGCTTTCTTT. Translated, it gives CASSPGQLTEAFF.